What follows are 24 T cell receptor beta chains derived from one specimen sequenced in a study of cytomegalovirus exposure and HLA in healthy donors. Assay: immunoSEQ multiplex PCR; the TCRdb copy retains only in-frame clones and omits some. This table has 150,000 to 200,000 clones, almost 85% appearing once. Sequenced: PBMCs. These receptor sequences come from a man aged 25 to 45 in good health and CMV-seropositive.

The genes are TRBV28 and TRBJ1-2; 9 bases fit TRBD1. V dropped 8 bases and J dropped 2; count of bases not matched to a gene: 6. Germline V gene lookup returns CDR1 MDHEN and CDR2 SYDVKM. The CDR3 loop spans 14 amino acids. CDR3 DNA sequence: TGTGCCAGCGGGAGACAGGGGGTAAACTATGGCTACACCTTC. Protein product: CASGRQGVNYGYTF.

The chain combines TRBV27 with TRBJ2-3; 11 positions match TRBD2. Unmatched junction bases numbered 8, after V lost 8 bases and J lost 1 base. The CDR3 spans 16 residues. CDR1 MNHEY and CDR2 SMNVEV come from the germline V gene (reference sequence). The CDR3 DNA reads as TGTGCCAGCGGTGTGATGACTAGCGGGGGCACAGATACGCAGTATTTT. Amino acid sequence: CASGVMTSGGTDTQYF.

The chain uses TRBV13 and TRBJ1-1; TRBD1 agrees at 11 bases. With V trimmed by 5 bases and J by 7 bases, 21 bases remained unmatched. Per the germline V gene, CDR1 is PRHDT and CDR2 is FYEKMQ (reference sequence). The CDR3 has 19 amino acids. This chain's CDR3 is CASSPQPFSAGQGVIEAFF. The CDR3 DNA reads as TGTGCCAGCAGCCCCCAACCCTTTTCGGCGGGACAGGGGGTAATTGAAGCTTTCTTT.

This clone was counted only a few times. The chain joins TRBV25-1 to TRBJ1-4; no clear D. The CDR3 has 12 residues. The V and J ends lost 2 bases and 8 bases respectively, with 6 bases between them. The V gene's germline CDR1 is MGHDK and CDR2 SYGVNS. The CDR3 sequence: CASSEHGEKLFF. CDR3 coding DNA: TGTGCCAGCAGTGAACATGGCGAAAAACTGTTTTTT.

This CDR3 reads CASSTGQGLYEQFF. In DNA form, the CDR3 reads TGTGCCAGCAGCACCGGACAGGGTTTATATGAGCAGTTCTTC. The chain joins TRBV5-4 to TRBJ2-1; TRBD1 matches at 8 bases. V lost 4 bases and J lost 8; bases outside the gene matches: 8. There are 14 residues in the CDR3. Germline V gene data show CDR1 as SGHNT and CDR2 as YYREEE (reference sequence).

The V gene is TRBV7-2, the J gene TRBJ2-4; TRBD1 matches 9 bases. Unmatched junction bases numbered 7, after V lost 5 bases and J lost 11 bases. Germline V gene data show CDR1 as SGHTA and CDR2 as FQGNSA. The CDR3 totals 13 residues. The CDR3 coding sequence is TGTGCCAGCAGCAACCGGGACAGGGCCTTTCAGTACTTC. It encodes CASSNRDRAFQYF.

The gene calls are TRBV5-1 and TRBJ2-3; D not resolved. CDR3 length: 12 amino acids. V was pared by 4 bases and J by 2 bases, with 5 bases between. The germline gives CDR1 SGHRS, CDR2 YFSETQ. The CDR3 protein is CASSADTDTQYF. CDR3 nucleotides: TGCGCCAGCAGCGCGGACACAGATACGCAGTATTTT.

V usage is TRBV14 and J usage is TRBJ2-5; no definite D call. Trimming took 0 bases from V and 2 from J, leaving 16 bases between them. The CDR3 has 17 amino acids. Per germline, CDR1 SGHDN and CDR2 FVKESK. CDR3 coding DNA: TGTGCCAGCAGCCAAGATCGAGTTTTACAGCCTCAAGAGACCCAGTACTTC. Amino acids: CASSQDRVLQPQETQYF.

The chain combines TRBV7-3 with TRBJ2-2; 9 nucleotides agree with TRBD1. The germline V gene has CDR1 SGHTA and CDR2 FQGTGA. Trimming cost V 5 bases and J 5 bases; bases outside gene matches: 6. The CDR3 loop spans 15 amino acids. The DNA for the CDR3 is TGTGCCAGCAGCGCACAGGGGGCAGAAACCGGGGAGCTGTTTTTT. Translated, it gives CASSAQGAETGELFF.

The J gene is TRBJ2-7, the V gene TRBV6-5; D is possibly TRBD2 (6 bases). Germline V gene lookup returns CDR1 MNHEY and CDR2 SVGAGI. This CDR3 region has 14 residues. V dropped 4 bases and J dropped 9 bases, with 19 bases sitting between them. The CDR3 protein is CASSSSGRGNVQYF. In DNA form, the CDR3 reads TGTGCCAGCAGTTCATCGGGGCGGGGTAATGTGCAGTACTTC.

The V gene is TRBV30, the J gene TRBJ2-3, with TRBD2 matching 11 bases. V dropped 0 bases and J dropped 2; count of bases not matched to a gene: 7. The CDR3 length is 17 residues. The germline V gene encodes CDR1 GTSNPN and CDR2 SVGIG (reference sequence). The CDR3 is CAWSVGLAGWDTDTQYF. In DNA, the CDR3 is TGTGCCTGGAGTGTAGGACTAGCGGGTTGGGACACAGATACGCAGTATTTT. The entire variable domain, with the rest obtained from reference TRBV30 and TRBJ2-3, is as follows: SQTIHQWPATLVQPVGSPLSLECTVEGTSNPNLYWYRQAAGRGLQLLFYSVGIGQISSEVPQNLSASRPQDRQFILSSKKLLLSDSGFYLCAWSVGLAGWDTDTQYFGPGTRLTVL.

This chain uses TRBV30 with TRBJ2-1; tentative D call: TRBD2 (7 bases). Germline values: CDR1 GTSNPN, CDR2 SVGIG (reference sequence). This CDR3 region has 13 residues. Trimming stripped 1 base from V and 9 bases from J, with 13 bases between. The CDR3 here is CAWSEGGPIEQFF. CDR3 bases: TGTGCCTGGAGTGAGGGGGGGCCGATTGAGCAGTTCTTC.

The V gene is TRBV7-3, the J gene TRBJ2-2; 7 positions match TRBD2. The trim removed 1 base at V and 15 bases at J, leaving 5 bases unmatched. Per the germline V gene, CDR1 is SGHTA and CDR2 is FQGTGA. The CDR3 contains 12 residues. DNA for the CDR3: TGTGCCAGCAGCTTAATGCAGGGAGGGTTGTTTTTT. The encoded protein is CASSLMQGGLFF.

The CDR3 loop reads CASSDWAGPSGNTIYF. Here the CDR3 DNA reads TGTGCCAGCAGTGACTGGGCCGGTCCCTCTGGAAACACCATATATTTT. The V gene is TRBV6-1, the J gene TRBJ1-3; D remains unclear. Germline lookup yields CDR1 MNHNS and CDR2 SASEGT. The CDR3 consists of 16 residues. Trimming cost V 3 bases and J 0 bases, with 12 bases left between them.

This clone occurred once. This sequence joins TRBV18 and TRBJ2-2, with D tentatively TRBD2 (5 bases). The CDR3 runs 17 residues. Germline lookup yields CDR1 KGHSH and CDR2 LQKENI. V lost 1 base, J lost 0 bases, and 12 bases lay in between. The chain's CDR3 is CASSPQPGIANTGELFF. The DNA for the CDR3 is TGTGCCAGCTCACCACAGCCGGGGATCGCGAACACCGGGGAGCTGTTTTTT. Using reference TRBV18 and TRBJ2-2 for the parts outside the CDR3, the full variable domain is NAGVMQNPRHLVRRRGQEARLRCSPMKGHSHVYWYRQLPEEGLKFMVYLQKENIIDESGMPKERFSAEFPKEGPSILRIQQVVRGDSAAYFCASSPQPGIANTGELFFGEGSRLTVL.

The chain joins TRBV13 to TRBJ1-5; D gene ambiguous. This CDR3 is 15 amino acids long. V was clipped by 3 bases and J by 6 bases, with 15 bases between them. Germline CDR1 is PRHDT and CDR2 is FYEKMQ (reference sequence). CDR3 sequence: CASSLRGSPSQPQHF. DNA of the CDR3: TGTGCCAGCAGCTTGAGAGGTTCGCCTAGTCAGCCCCAGCATTTT.

This clone came up once. This rearrangement joins TRBV5-1 to TRBJ2-2; 9 bases line up with TRBD2. CDR3 length: 14 residues. The germline V gene has CDR1 SGHRS and CDR2 YFSETQ. The trim removed 5 bases at V and 3 bases at J, leaving 2 bases unmatched. CDR3 nucleotide sequence: TGCGCCAGCAGTAGCGGGAGCTACACCGGGGAGCTGTTTTTT. Amino acids: CASSSGSYTGELFF. Full variable domain (rest looked up from reference TRBV5-1 and TRBJ2-2): KAGVTQTPRYLIKTRGQQVTLSCSPISGHRSVSWYQQTPGQGLQFLFEYFSETQRNKGNFPGRFSGRQFSNSRSEMNVSTLELGDSALYLCASSSGSYTGELFFGEGSRLTVL.

The V gene is TRBV5-4, the J gene TRBJ1-1; 8 bases are shared with TRBD1. The germline CDR1 and CDR2 sequences are SGHNT and YYREEE (reference sequence). This CDR3 spans 15 amino acids. The ends lost 0 bases at V and 3 bases at J; junction bases unmatched: 4. The CDR3 spells CASSLAQGAYTEAFF. The CDR3 nucleotides read TGTGCCAGCAGCTTGGCGCAGGGGGCGTACACTGAAGCTTTCTTT.

This rearrangement joins TRBV30 to TRBJ1-1, with D possibly TRBD1 on 5 matching bases. The V end was cut by 8 bases, the J end by 3 bases, with 19 bases between. The CDR3 length is 14 residues. Looked up from germline, CDR1 is GTSNPN and CDR2 is SVGIG (reference sequence). CDR3 sequence: CAGGRRGMHTEAFF. The CDR3 nucleotides are TGTGCCGGGGGACGGCGGGGGATGCACACTGAAGCTTTCTTT. The full variable domain, in which reference TRBV30 and TRBJ1-1 provide the parts outside the CDR3, is SQTIHQWPATLVQPVGSPLSLECTVEGTSNPNLYWYRQAAGRGLQLLFYSVGIGQISSEVPQNLSASRPQDRQFILSSKKLLLSDSGFYLCAGGRRGMHTEAFFGQGTRLTVV.

This sequence joins TRBV7-8 and TRBJ2-7; D possibly corresponds to TRBD2 (5 bases). The germline CDR1 and CDR2 sequences are SGHVS and FQNEAQ. Trimming took off 4 bases at V and 6 bases at J, with 13 bases between the two ends. CDR3 length: 13 residues. The DNA for the CDR3 is TGTGCCAGCAGCTCTCGAGGGTCATCCGAGCAGTACTTC. Protein sequence: CASSSRGSSEQYF.

The V and J genes are TRBV7-2 and TRBJ2-7; TRBD1 agrees at 7 bases. V was clipped by 5 bases and J by 0 bases; unmatched bases: 10. From germline, CDR1 is SGHTA and CDR2 FQGNSA. The CDR3 runs to 16 residues. CDR3 sequence reads: CASSLPRDSSSYEQYF. CDR3 in DNA: TGTGCCAGCAGCCTACCCCGGGACAGCTCCTCCTACGAGCAGTACTTC.

V gene TRBV2 combines with J gene TRBJ1-1; TRBD1 matches 9 bases. The V segment lost 1 base and the J segment 3 bases; nucleotides outside the gene matches: 3. CDR1 is SNHLY, CDR2 FYNNEI, per germline. The CDR3 extends over 15 amino acids. CDR3 coding DNA: TGTGCCAGCAGTGAAGAGGACAGGGGATACACTGAAGCTTTCTTT. This encodes CASSEEDRGYTEAFF.

V and J are TRBV5-6 and TRBJ1-5, with no clear D. Per the germline V gene, CDR1 is SGHDT and CDR2 is YYEEEE. V was clipped by 4 bases and J by 11 bases, with 19 bases between them. The CDR3 has 14 residues. The CDR3 DNA follows: TGTGCCAGCAGCGGAGCGCAGTCACCTTTGACCCAGCATTTT. Its translation: CASSGAQSPLTQHF.

This clone was seen at least ten times. The CDR3 nucleotides read TGTGCCAGCAGCTTAGATTTCGGCAGGCGAAAAGAGACCCAGTACTTC. Translating it yields CASSLDFGRRKETQYF. The rearrangement links TRBV11-2 to TRBJ2-5; D gene ambiguous. CDR1 SGHAT and CDR2 FQNNGV come from the germline V gene. This CDR3 comprises 16 residues. V was cut by 0 bases and J by 3 bases, with 14 bases left in between.